Below, 21 T cell receptor beta chains from the same sample are listed, as sequenced in a study of cytomegalovirus exposure and HLA in healthy donors. Researchers ran the PCR with 60 Vbeta and 13 Jbeta primers. The table came from immunoSEQ multiplex PCR; TCRdb's copy has only in-frame clones and leaves some out. The table lists 200,000 to 250,000 clones, roughly four fifths of them singletons. The sample consisted of PBMCs. These TCRs come from a woman aged 40 to 55 in good health and CMV-seronegative.

This chain joins TRBV28 and TRBJ1-6; D is perhaps TRBD1 (5 bases). This CDR3 contains 13 residues. V dropped 3 bases and J dropped 10 bases, with 10 bases sitting between them. Germline-derived CDR1 and CDR2 are MDHEN and SYDVKM. The CDR3 DNA reads as TGTGCCAGCAGTTTGGGAGGGGCCTCACCCCTCCACTTT. Protein product: CASSLGGASPLHF.

The chain employs TRBV19 and TRBJ2-7; perhaps TRBD1 as D (6 bases). Per germline, CDR1 LNHDA and CDR2 SQIVND (reference sequence). The CDR3 consists of 15 residues. V shed 4 bases and J shed 5 bases, with 18 bases lying between them. CDR3 in amino acids: CASSTLVGQGNEQYF. As DNA, the CDR3 is TGTGCCAGTAGTACCCTCGTTGGGCAGGGGAACGAGCAGTACTTC.

The V and J genes are TRBV2 and TRBJ2-7; TRBD1 is a possible D gene (6 bases). CDR1 and CDR2 (germline): SNHLY, FYNNEI. CDR3 length: 15 amino acids. Trimming took off 4 bases at V and 6 bases at J, with 19 bases between the two ends. The CDR3 here is CASSGVQRGQSEQYF. CDR3 in DNA: TGTGCCAGCAGTGGGGTCCAAAGAGGACAGTCCGAGCAGTACTTC.

The table lists this clone with a few counts. This chain connects TRBV9 to TRBJ1-1; 7 nucleotides agree with TRBD1. The CDR3 is 14 residues long. CDR1 and CDR2 (germline): SGDLS, YYNGEE. V shed 4 bases and J 4 bases; nucleotides not matched to a gene: 7. CDR3 residues: CASSRDRAGTEAFF. CDR3 sequence (DNA): TGTGCCAGCAGCCGTGACAGGGCGGGCACTGAAGCTTTCTTT.

V gene TRBV6-1 combines with J gene TRBJ2-1; 7 nucleotides line up with TRBD2. J gave up 3 bases and V 4 bases, and 6 bases lay outside the gene matches. CDR1 is MNHNS, CDR2 SASEGT, per germline. This CDR3 region has 15 residues. The CDR3 region is CASSVEWGGYNEQFF. CDR3 DNA sequence: TGTGCCAGCAGTGTTGAGTGGGGGGGCTACAATGAGCAGTTCTTC.

This chain connects TRBV5-1 to TRBJ2-1, with D possibly matching TRBD2 (5 bases). CDR1 is SGHRS and CDR2 is YFSETQ in the germline V gene. Trimming took off 1 base at V and 15 bases at J, with 14 bases between the two ends. CDR3 length: 12 residues. CDR3 nucleotides: TGCGCCAGCAGCTTGATGGGTCGGGCGGGGTTCTTC. Amino acid sequence: CASSLMGRAGFF.

The V call is TRBV6-1, the J call TRBJ1-2; weak D call: TRBD1 (6 bases). Germline assignment: CDR1 MNHNS and CDR2 SASEGT. The CDR3 has 13 amino acids. V was shortened by 8 bases and J by 7 bases, with 17 bases between the two germline ends. The CDR3 sequence is CASYLDRSGGYTF. DNA of the CDR3: TGTGCCAGCTACCTTGACAGGTCGGGTGGCTACACCTTC.

The genes are TRBV11-2 and TRBJ2-5; D might be TRBD2 (5 bases). CDR1 and CDR2 from the germline V gene are SGHAT and FQNNGV. V was clipped by 7 bases and J by 5 bases, with 20 bases between them. The CDR3 spans 15 residues. The CDR3 protein is CASTLWTGVLETQYF. DNA for the CDR3: TGTGCCAGCACCCTGTGGACTGGGGTTTTGGAGACCCAGTACTTC.

The chain couples TRBV7-2 to TRBJ1-2; 10 positions agree with TRBD1. The V gene's germline CDR1 is SGHTA and CDR2 FQGNSA. Losses at the gene ends were 4 bases for V and 6 bases for J; bases not matched to a gene: 2. The CDR3 spans 13 residues. Written as DNA, the CDR3 is TGTGCCAGCAGCTCCGGGACAGGGGATGGCTACACCTTC. It encodes CASSSGTGDGYTF.

The chain has TRBV5-1 and TRBJ2-7; a possible D gene is TRBD1 (5 bases). V lost 6 bases and J 4 bases, leaving 26 bases between the germline ends. CDR3 length equals 17 residues. Germline CDR1 SGHRS, CDR2 YFSETQ. CDR3 nucleotides: TGCGCCAGCACCACCGACCCCGCAGGGCCCGTCTCGTACGAGCAGTACTTC. As protein: CASTTDPAGPVSYEQYF.

V is TRBV5-1 and J is TRBJ2-2; weak D call: TRBD1 (6 bases). The CDR3 contains 17 residues. Deletions cut 3 bases from V and 0 bases from J, with 15 bases between. In germline, CDR1 is SGHRS, CDR2 YFSETQ. The CDR3 loop is CASSWDPGDSNTGELFF. CDR3 coding DNA: TGCGCCAGCAGCTGGGACCCAGGGGATTCGAACACCGGGGAGCTGTTTTTT.

V gene TRBV7-2 combines with J gene TRBJ2-3, with D tentatively TRBD2 (6 bases). Germline CDR1 reads SGHTA; CDR2 reads FQGNSA. Trimming pared 2 bases from V and 2 bases from J, leaving 8 bases between. CDR3 size: 14 residues. The CDR3, as DNA: TGTGCCAGCAGCTTAAGGCGGGACACAGATACGCAGTATTTT. Translated: CASSLRRDTDTQYF.

The chain carries TRBV9 and TRBJ1-5; 7 bases agree with TRBD1. This CDR3 has 21 amino acids. V trimming: 3 bases; J trimming: 0 bases; junction bases outside the gene matches: 21. Germline V CDR1 and CDR2: SGDLS, YYNGEE. The CDR3 region is CASSAQMSSGGGGYSNQPQHF. Here the CDR3 DNA reads TGTGCCAGCAGCGCCCAAATGTCGTCAGGGGGTGGGGGATATAGCAATCAGCCCCAGCATTTT. Full variable domain (remainder filled in from reference TRBV9 and TRBJ1-5): DSGVTQTPKHLITATGQRVTLRCSPRSGDLSVYWYQQSLDQGLQFLIQYYNGEERAKGNILERFSAQQFPDLHSELNLSSLELGDSALYFCASSAQMSSGGGGYSNQPQHFGDGTRLSIL.

The genes are TRBV4-2 and TRBJ2-5; 13 bases agree with TRBD2. In germline, CDR1 is LGHNA, CDR2 YNFKEQ. V dropped 4 bases and J dropped 1; count of bases not matched to a gene: 3. The CDR3 is 16 amino acids. The CDR3 sequence is CASSPGLAGVQETQYF. CDR3 in DNA: TGTGCCAGCAGCCCTGGACTAGCGGGGGTCCAAGAGACCCAGTACTTC.

This clone was seen only once. The chain links TRBV6-5 to TRBJ2-7; a possible D gene is TRBD1 (6 bases). The CDR3 length is 11 residues. Germline CDR1 is MNHEY and CDR2 is SVGAGI. V was clipped by 6 bases and J by 8 bases, with 11 bases between them. For the CDR3, the DNA is TGTGCCAGCAGGGAACAGGGCAAGCAGTACTTC. As protein: CASREQGKQYF.

The V call is TRBV9, the J call TRBJ1-6; 9 nucleotides match TRBD1. Germline CDR1 SGDLS, CDR2 YYNGEE. The length of the CDR3 is 18 residues. Trimming at V came to 3 bases and at J to 5 bases, leaving 12 bases not matched to a gene. Here the CDR3 DNA reads TGTGCCAGCAGCGGCCGGGACAGGGCTAAGAGCGATAATTCACCCCTCCACTTT. As protein: CASSGRDRAKSDNSPLHF.

This clone was counted at least ten times. The CDR3 region is CASSVRVPEAFF. CDR3 bases: TGTGCCAGCAGTGTCAGGGTCCCTGAAGCTTTCTTT. The chain joins TRBV2 to TRBJ1-1; the D gene is possibly TRBD1 (5 bases). V gave up 4 bases and J gave up 6 bases, with 9 bases separating them. Germline V gives CDR1 SNHLY, CDR2 FYNNEI. The CDR3 is made up of 12 amino acids. Drawing the rest from reference TRBV2 and TRBJ1-1, the complete variable domain is EPEVTQTPSHQVTQMGQEVILRCVPISNHLYFYWYRQILGQKVEFLVSFYNNEISEKSEIFDDQFSVERPDGSNFTLKIRSTKLEDSAMYFCASSVRVPEAFFGQGTRLTVV.

The J gene is TRBJ2-7, the V gene TRBV18; D unclear. This CDR3 comprises 12 residues. The germline CDR1 and CDR2 sequences are KGHSH and LQKENI. V gave up 3 bases and J gave up 6 bases, with 9 bases separating them. This chain's CDR3 is CASSPLLSEQYF. The CDR3, as DNA: TGTGCCAGCTCACCCTTACTCTCCGAGCAGTACTTC.

This clone appeared a single time. V is TRBV25-1 and J is TRBJ2-2, with D possibly matching TRBD2 (8 bases). Germline loops: CDR1 MGHDK, CDR2 SYGVNS. The CDR3 is 15 amino acids. Trimming shortened V by 6 bases and J by 6 bases, and 17 bases separated the two germline ends. CDR3 sequence: CASSREGAMSGELFF. CDR3 bases: TGTGCCAGCAGCCGGGAGGGGGCGATGTCCGGGGAGCTGTTTTTT.

This clone was recorded at least ten times. The gene calls are TRBV29-1 and TRBJ1-1; D uncertain. This CDR3 region has 13 residues. Germline V gene sequence: CDR1 SQVTM, CDR2 ANQGSEA. V was cut by 4 bases and J by 0 bases, with 9 bases left in between. CDR3 residues: CSVGNFMNTEAFF. Written as DNA, the CDR3 is TGCAGCGTTGGCAACTTCATGAACACTGAAGCTTTCTTT.

The rearrangement links TRBV5-4 to TRBJ2-1; 10 bases are shared with TRBD1. Germline loops: CDR1 SGHNT, CDR2 YYREEE (reference sequence). The CDR3 totals 13 residues. Trimming removed 3 bases from V and 8 bases from J; junction bases left unmatched: 2. CDR3 sequence (DNA): TGTGCCAGCAGCTGGACAGGGGGGGATGAGCAGTTCTTC. Translated, it gives CASSWTGGDEQFF.